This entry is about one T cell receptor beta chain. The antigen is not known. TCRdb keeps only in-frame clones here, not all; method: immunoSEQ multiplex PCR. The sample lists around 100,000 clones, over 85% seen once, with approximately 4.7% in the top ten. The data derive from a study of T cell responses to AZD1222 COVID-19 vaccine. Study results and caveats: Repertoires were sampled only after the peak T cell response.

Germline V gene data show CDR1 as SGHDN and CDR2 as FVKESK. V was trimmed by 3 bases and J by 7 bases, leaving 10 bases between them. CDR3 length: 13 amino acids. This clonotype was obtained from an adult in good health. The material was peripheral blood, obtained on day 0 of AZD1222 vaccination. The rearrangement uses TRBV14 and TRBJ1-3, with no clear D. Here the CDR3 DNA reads TGTGCCAGCAGCCAGGGAGCCGCGAACACCATATATTTT. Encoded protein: CASSQGAANTIYF.